Sequencing of this T cell receptor (beta chain) was carried out in a study of blood T cell repertoires in COVID-19. Background on the study: Material from acute and convalescent COVID-19 was sourced from the United States, Italy and Spain. The cDNA or gDNA used as material had been derived from T cells, B-cell-depleted T cells, or PBMCs.

Methods used by the authors: Reference gene primer amplification gave estimated nucleated cell counts. Repertoires were generated with immunoSEQ multiplex PCR, while TCRdb's copy carries only in-frame clones and drops some. V and J calls and clone size are those listed in that table; D and trimming were worked out from the DNA. The sample has 230,000 or so clones, around 84% seen once. The TCR originated in a man aged 35 to 55 who had recovered from COVID-19. Sequencing was performed on peripheral blood.

The CDR3 region is CASSIDPGTGGNGYGYTF. The DNA for the CDR3 is TGTGCCAGTAGTATAGACCCCGGGACAGGCGGGAACGGCTATGGCTACACCTTC. This chain joins TRBV19 and TRBJ1-2; 8 bases are shared with TRBD1. Germline V gene lookup returns CDR1 LNHDA and CDR2 SQIVND (reference sequence). The CDR3 is made up of 18 amino acids. V lost 0 bases to trimming and J lost 4 bases; unmatched junction nucleotides: 13.